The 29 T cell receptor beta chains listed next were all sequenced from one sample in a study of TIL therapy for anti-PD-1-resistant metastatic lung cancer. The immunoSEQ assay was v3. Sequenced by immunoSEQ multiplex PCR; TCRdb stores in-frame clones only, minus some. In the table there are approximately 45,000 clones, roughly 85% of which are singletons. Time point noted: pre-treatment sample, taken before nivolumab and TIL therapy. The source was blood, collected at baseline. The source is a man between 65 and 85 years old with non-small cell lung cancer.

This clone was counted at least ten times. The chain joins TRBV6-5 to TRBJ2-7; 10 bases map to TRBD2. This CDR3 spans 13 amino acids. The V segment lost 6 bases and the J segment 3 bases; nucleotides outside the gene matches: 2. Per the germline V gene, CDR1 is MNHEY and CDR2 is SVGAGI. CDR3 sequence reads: CASRQREGYEQYF. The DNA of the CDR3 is TGTGCCAGCAGACAGCGGGAGGGCTACGAGCAGTACTTC.

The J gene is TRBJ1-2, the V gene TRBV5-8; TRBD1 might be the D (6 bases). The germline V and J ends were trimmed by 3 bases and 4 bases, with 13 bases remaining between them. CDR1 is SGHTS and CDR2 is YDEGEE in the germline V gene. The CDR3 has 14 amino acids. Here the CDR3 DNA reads TGTGCCAGCAGCTCGGACAGTAGAATCTATGGCTACACCTTC. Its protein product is CASSSDSRIYGYTF.

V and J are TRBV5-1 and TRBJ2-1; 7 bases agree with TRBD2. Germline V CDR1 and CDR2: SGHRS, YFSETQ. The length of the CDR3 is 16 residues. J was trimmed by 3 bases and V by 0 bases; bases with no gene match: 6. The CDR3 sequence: CASSLAGGSNYNEQFF. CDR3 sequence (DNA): TGCGCCAGCAGCTTGGCGGGCGGGAGTAACTACAATGAGCAGTTCTTC.

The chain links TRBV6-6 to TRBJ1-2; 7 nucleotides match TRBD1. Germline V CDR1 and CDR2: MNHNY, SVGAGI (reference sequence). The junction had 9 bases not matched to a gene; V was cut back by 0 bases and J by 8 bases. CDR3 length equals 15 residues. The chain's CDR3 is CASSYSTGTVGGYTF. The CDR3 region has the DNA TGTGCCAGCAGTTACTCGACCGGGACAGTGGGGGGCTACACCTTC.

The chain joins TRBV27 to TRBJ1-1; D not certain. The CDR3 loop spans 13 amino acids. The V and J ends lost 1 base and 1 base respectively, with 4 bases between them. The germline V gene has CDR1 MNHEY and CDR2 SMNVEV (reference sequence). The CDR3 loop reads CASSLYRNTEAFF. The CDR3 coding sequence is TGTGCCAGCAGTTTATATAGGAACACTGAAGCTTTCTTT.

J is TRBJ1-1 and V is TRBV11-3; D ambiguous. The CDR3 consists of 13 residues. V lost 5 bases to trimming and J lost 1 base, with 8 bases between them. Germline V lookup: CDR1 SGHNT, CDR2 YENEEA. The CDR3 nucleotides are TGTGCCAGCAGCATGGAAGGGAACACTGAAGCTTTCTTT. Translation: CASSMEGNTEAFF.

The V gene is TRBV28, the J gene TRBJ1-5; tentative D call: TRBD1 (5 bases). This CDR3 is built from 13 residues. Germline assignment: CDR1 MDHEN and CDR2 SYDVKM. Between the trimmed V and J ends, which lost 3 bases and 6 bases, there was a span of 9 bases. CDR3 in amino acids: CASSFQGGQPQHF. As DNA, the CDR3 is TGTGCCAGCAGTTTCCAGGGCGGTCAGCCCCAGCATTTT.

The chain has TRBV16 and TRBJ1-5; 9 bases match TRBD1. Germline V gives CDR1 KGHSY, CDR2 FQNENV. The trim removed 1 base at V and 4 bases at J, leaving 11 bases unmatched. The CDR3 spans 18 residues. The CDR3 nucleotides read TGTGCCAGCAGCCAATTTGGTCTGAGGACAGGGGCAAATCAGCCCCAGCATTTT. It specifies CASSQFGLRTGANQPQHF.

CDR3 nucleotide sequence: TGTGCCACCAGCAAATCCCGTGAGGGGTATGAAAAACTGTTTTTT. It yields the protein CATSKSREGYEKLFF. The chain is built from TRBV15 and TRBJ1-4, with a weak D call TRBD1 (5 bases). The CDR3 has 15 amino acids. V lost 4 bases and J lost 6, with 15 bases in between. The V gene's germline CDR1 is LNHNV and CDR2 YYDKDF (reference sequence).

The CDR3 here is CASSENRGVQETQYF. The CDR3 DNA reads TGTGCCAGCAGTGAAAACAGGGGCGTTCAAGAGACCCAGTACTTC. V is TRBV6-1 and J is TRBJ2-5; 7 nucleotides align to TRBD1. Germline V gene lookup returns CDR1 MNHNS and CDR2 SASEGT. The J segment lost 2 bases and the V segment lost 2 bases, leaving 5 bases of the junction unmatched. CDR3 length: 15 amino acids.

The CDR3, as DNA: TGTGCCAGTAGTATTAGGGCCGATTCTGAAGGGCGCTCCTACGAGCAGTACTTC. Amino acid sequence: CASSIRADSEGRSYEQYF. V is TRBV19 and J is TRBJ2-7; D gene ambiguous. CDR3 size: 18 residues. Germline CDR1 and CDR2: LNHDA and SQIVND (reference sequence). The V gene lost 3 bases and the J gene lost 0 bases, with 21 bases spanning the gap.

The CDR3 bases are TGTGCCAGCAGTAGACAGGGGCCGGACACTGAAGCTTTCTTT. Translation gives CASSRQGPDTEAFF. The chain couples TRBV6-6 to TRBJ1-1; 8 bases line up with TRBD1. The CDR3 sequence is 14 residues long. Trimming at V came to 5 bases and at J to 3 bases, leaving 5 bases not matched to a gene. The germline V gene has CDR1 MNHNY and CDR2 SVGAGI (reference sequence).

The CDR3 is CASSWTGAQTQYF. CDR3 bases: TGCGCCAGCAGCTGGACAGGGGCGCAGACCCAGTACTTC. The genes are TRBV4-3 and TRBJ2-5, with 9 bases fitting TRBD1. This CDR3 region has 13 residues. After removal of 5 bases from V and 6 bases from J, the junction contained 4 bases not matched to a gene. Germline assignment: CDR1 LGHNA and CDR2 YSLEER.

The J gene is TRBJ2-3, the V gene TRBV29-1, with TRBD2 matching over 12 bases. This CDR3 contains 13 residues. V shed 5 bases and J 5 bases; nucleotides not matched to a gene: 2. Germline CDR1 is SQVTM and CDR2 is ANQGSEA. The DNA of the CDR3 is TGCAGCGTTCTAGCGGGAGGGATAGATACGCAGTATTTT. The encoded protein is CSVLAGGIDTQYF.

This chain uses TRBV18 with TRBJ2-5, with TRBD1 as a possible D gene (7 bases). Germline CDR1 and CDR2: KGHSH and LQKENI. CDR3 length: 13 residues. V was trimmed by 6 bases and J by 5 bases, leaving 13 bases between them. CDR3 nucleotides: TGTGCCAGCTCGGGGGGACAGTCGGAGACCCAGTACTTC. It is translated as CASSGGQSETQYF.

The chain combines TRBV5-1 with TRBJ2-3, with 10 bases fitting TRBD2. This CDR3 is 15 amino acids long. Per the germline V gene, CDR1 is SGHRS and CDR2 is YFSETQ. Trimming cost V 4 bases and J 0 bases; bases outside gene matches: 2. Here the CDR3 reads CASSATSGSTDTQYF. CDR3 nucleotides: TGCGCCAGCAGCGCGACTAGCGGGAGCACAGATACGCAGTATTTT.

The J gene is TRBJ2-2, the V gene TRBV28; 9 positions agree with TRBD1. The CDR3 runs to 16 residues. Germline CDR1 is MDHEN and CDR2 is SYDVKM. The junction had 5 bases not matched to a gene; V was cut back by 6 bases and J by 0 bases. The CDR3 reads CASRTGQGSNTGELFF. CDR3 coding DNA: TGTGCCAGCAGGACGGGACAGGGATCGAACACCGGGGAGCTGTTTTTT.

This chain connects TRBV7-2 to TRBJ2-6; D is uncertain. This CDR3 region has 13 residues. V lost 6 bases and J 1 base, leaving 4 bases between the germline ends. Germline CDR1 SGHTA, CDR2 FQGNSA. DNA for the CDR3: TGTGCCAGCAGACCATCTGGGGCCAACGTCCTGACTTTC. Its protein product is CASRPSGANVLTF.

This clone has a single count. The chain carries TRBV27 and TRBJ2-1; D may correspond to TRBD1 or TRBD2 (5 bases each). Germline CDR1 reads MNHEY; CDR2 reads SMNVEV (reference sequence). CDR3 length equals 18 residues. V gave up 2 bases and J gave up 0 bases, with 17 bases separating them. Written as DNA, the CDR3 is TGTGCCAGCAGTTTAGCCCCGGGACGTTATAGCTCCTACAATGAGCAGTTCTTC. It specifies CASSLAPGRYSSYNEQFF.

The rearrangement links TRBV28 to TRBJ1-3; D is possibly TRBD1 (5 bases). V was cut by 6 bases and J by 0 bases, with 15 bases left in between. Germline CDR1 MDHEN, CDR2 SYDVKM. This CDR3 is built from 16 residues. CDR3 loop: CASRFARETSGNTIYF. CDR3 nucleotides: TGTGCCAGCAGATTTGCCAGGGAAACCTCTGGAAACACCATATATTTT.

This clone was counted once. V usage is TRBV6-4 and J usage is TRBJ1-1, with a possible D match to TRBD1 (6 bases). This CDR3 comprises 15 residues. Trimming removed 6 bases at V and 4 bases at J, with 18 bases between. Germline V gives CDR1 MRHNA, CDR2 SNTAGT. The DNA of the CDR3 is TGTGCCAGCAGACCTAACCAGGGGATCGGCACTGAAGCTTTCTTT. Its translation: CASRPNQGIGTEAFF.

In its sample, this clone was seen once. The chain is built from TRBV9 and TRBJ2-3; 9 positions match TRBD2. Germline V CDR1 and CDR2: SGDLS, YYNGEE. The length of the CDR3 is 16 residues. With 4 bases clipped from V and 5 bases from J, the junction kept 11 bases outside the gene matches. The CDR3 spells CASSQTAGGPIDTQYF. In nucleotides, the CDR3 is TGTGCCAGCAGCCAAACGGCGGGAGGGCCAATAGATACGCAGTATTTT.

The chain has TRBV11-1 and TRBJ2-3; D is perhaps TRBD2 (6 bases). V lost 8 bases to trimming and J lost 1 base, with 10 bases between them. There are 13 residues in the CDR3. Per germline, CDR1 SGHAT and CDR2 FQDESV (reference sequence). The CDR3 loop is CASWGGGTDTQYF. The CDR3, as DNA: TGTGCCAGCTGGGGCGGGGGCACAGATACGCAGTATTTT.

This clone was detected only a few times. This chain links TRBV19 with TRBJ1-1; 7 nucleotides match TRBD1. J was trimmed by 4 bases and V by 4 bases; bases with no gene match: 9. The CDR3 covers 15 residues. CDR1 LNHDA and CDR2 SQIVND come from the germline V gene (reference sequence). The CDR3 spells CASSNRGGRTTEAFF. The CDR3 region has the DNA TGTGCCAGTAGTAACAGGGGAGGGAGAACCACTGAAGCTTTCTTT.

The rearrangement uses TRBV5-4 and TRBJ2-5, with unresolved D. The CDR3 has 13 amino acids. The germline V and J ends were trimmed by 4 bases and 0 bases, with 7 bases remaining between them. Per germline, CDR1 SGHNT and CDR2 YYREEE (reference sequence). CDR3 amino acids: CASSLENQETQYF. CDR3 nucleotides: TGTGCCAGCAGCCTGGAGAACCAAGAGACCCAGTACTTC.

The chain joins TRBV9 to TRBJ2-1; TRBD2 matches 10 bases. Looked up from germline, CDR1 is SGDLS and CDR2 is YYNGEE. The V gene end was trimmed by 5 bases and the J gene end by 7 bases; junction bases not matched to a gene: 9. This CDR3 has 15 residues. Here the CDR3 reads CASRLLAGRWNEQFF. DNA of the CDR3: TGTGCCAGCAGGTTACTAGCGGGACGGTGGAATGAGCAGTTCTTC.

CDR3 amino acids: CASSSSGYEQFF. CDR3 nucleotides: TGTGCCAGCAGTTCCAGTGGGTATGAGCAGTTCTTC. The genes are TRBV28 and TRBJ2-1, with D hard to call. V lost 4 bases and J 8 bases, leaving 9 bases between the germline ends. Per germline, CDR1 MDHEN and CDR2 SYDVKM. The CDR3 length is 12 residues.

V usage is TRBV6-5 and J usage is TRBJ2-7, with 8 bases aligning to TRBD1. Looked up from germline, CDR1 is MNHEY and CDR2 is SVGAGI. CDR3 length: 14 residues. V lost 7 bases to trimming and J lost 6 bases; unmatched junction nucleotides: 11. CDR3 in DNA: TGTGCCAGCAAGCCATCAGGGGGCAGATCCGAGCAGTACTTC. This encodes CASKPSGGRSEQYF.

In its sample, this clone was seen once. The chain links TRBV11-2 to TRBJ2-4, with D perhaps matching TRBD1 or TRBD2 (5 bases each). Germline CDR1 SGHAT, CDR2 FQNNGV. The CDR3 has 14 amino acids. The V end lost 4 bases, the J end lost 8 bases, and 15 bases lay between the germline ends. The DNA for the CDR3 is TGTGCCAGCAGCTCGCCGGGGCCATCGGACATTCAGTACTTC. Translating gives CASSSPGPSDIQYF.